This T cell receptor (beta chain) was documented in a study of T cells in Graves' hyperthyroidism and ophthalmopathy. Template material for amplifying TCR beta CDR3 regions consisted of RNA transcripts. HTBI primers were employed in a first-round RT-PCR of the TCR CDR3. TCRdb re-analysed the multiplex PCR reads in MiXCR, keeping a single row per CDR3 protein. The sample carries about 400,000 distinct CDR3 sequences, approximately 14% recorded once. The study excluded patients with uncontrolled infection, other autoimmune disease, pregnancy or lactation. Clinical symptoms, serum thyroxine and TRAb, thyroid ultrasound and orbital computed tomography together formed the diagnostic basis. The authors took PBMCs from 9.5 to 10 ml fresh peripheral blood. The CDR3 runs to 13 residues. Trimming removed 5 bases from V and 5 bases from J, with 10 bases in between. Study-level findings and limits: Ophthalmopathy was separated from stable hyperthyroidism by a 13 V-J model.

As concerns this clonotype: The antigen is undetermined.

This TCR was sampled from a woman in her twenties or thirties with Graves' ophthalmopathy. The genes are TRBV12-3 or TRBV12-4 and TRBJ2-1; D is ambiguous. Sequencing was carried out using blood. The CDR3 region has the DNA TGTGCCAGCAGTGAACAGAATCACAATGAGCAGTTCTTC. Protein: CASSEQNHNEQFF.